This is a list of T cell receptor beta chains from one sample in a study of vaccination and CD4 T cells after COVID-19. TCRdb re-called the PCR reads through MiXCR, storing one row per CDR3 protein. This table has about 4,200 distinct CDR3 sequences, about 49% appearing once. These receptors have no known antigen. Sequenced: CD4+ T cells from blood, cultured in vitro. The receptors stem from a human donor who had recovered from COVID-19. CDR3s include the opening cysteine and the closing phenylalanine or tryptophan. The D gene is left open where the match is weak. Expanded clones get a size class; other rows say once, few or many, or leave the size out.

TRBJ1-6 TRBV30 TRBD1 large TGTGCCTGGAGTGTACAGGGGGGAGGATCACCCCTCCACTTT CAWSVQGGGSPLHF
TRBJ2-6 TRBV12-3/TRBV12-4 . . TGTGCCAGCAGCAACTCTGGGGCCAACGTCCTGACTTTC CASSNSGANVLTF
TRBJ2-7 TRBV6-1 TRBD1 . TGTGCCAGCAGTGGACAGGGGGCGAAGGTCGAGCAGTACTTC CASSGQGAKVEQYF
TRBJ2-1 TRBV5-6 TRBD1 . TGTGCCAGCAGCTTGGAGACAGGGGCCTTCGACAATGAGCAGTTCTTC CASSLETGAFDNEQFF
TRBJ2-5 TRBV29-1 . . TGCAGCGTGCTCACTAGTTCGGTAGGGACCCAGTACTTC CSVLTSSVGTQYF
TRBJ2-3 TRBV2 . . TGTGCCAGCAGTCCCGGCAGCAGCACAGATACGCAGTATTTT CASSPGSSTDTQYF
TRBJ1-1 TRBV12-3/TRBV12-4 . . TGTGCCAGCAGTTTAGGGAGGGAGAGGGGCACTGAAGCTTTCTTT CASSLGRERGTEAFF
TRBJ1-6 TRBV5-1 . few TGCGCCAGCAGCTCTCAAGGGAGCTCCTATAATTCACCCCTCCACTTT CASSSQGSSYNSPLHF
TRBJ1-6 TRBV6-1 . few TGTGCCAGCAGTGATATCCAGGGGTCCTATAATTCACCCCTCCACTTT CASSDIQGSYNSPLHF
TRBJ2-1 TRBV2 . . TGTGCCAGCAACGGCGGAGCCCGCTCCTACAATGAGCAGTTCTTC CASNGGARSYNEQFF
TRBJ1-5 TRBV10-3 . . TGTGCCATCAGTGCAAACAATCAGCCCCAGCATTTT CAISANNQPQHF
TRBJ2-1 TRBV6-1 TRBD2 . TGTGCCAGCAGTAGCGCGCCGGGACTAGCGGCACTCAATGAGCAGTTCTTC CASSSAPGLAALNEQFF
TRBJ2-7 TRBV5-4 . . TGTGCCAGCAGCCCTCCCTGGTGGGACTACGAGCAGTACTTC CASSPPWWDYEQYF
TRBJ1-2 TRBV27 TRBD1 few TGTGCCAGCAGTCCGTACTTCGACAGGGGGCCCTATGGCTACACCTTC CASSPYFDRGPYGYTF
TRBJ1-1 TRBV7-9 . few TGTGCCAGCAGCCTGAGGGCAGGGGACACTGAAGCTTTCTTT CASSLRAGDTEAFF
TRBJ2-7 TRBV19 . few TGTGCCAGTAGACGTCGGGGGAGTGGAAACGAGCAGTACTTC CASRRRGSGNEQYF
TRBJ2-5 TRBV4-3 . . TGCGCCAGCAGCCAAGATCAGCATGGGGGCGAGACCCAGTACTTC CASSQDQHGGETQYF
TRBJ1-3 TRBV15 . few TGTGCCACCAGCAGAGATCCCAGGGCGAGAGGAAACACCATATATTTT CATSRDPRARGNTIYF
TRBJ2-3 TRBV19 . . TGTGCCAGTAGTCTTTTGAGGGGGTTCGGCACAGATACGCAGTATTTT CASSLLRGFGTDTQYF
TRBJ2-7 TRBV4-2 . . TGTGCCAGCAGCCAAGATAGGGATTACGCCGAGCAGTACTTC CASSQDRDYAEQYF
TRBJ2-2 TRBV9 . . TGTGCCAGCAGCCCTAGAGGCAGGCGTGACGACACCGGGGAGCTGTTTTTT CASSPRGRRDDTGELFF
TRBJ2-3 TRBV18 . . TGTGCCAGCTCAGACAGGTATAAGTCTGATACGCAGTATTTT CASSDRYKSDTQYF
TRBJ1-2 TRBV20-1 . . TGCAGTGTTTCCCAGGGCCAGGAGGGGCGCTATGGCTACACCTTC CSVSQGQEGRYGYTF
TRBJ2-5 TRBV27 . few TGTGCCAGTCAGACAAAAGAGACCCAGTACTTC CASQTKETQYF
TRBJ2-5 TRBV2 . few TGTGCCAGCATGGGCCGGGGAGAGACCCAGTACTTC CASMGRGETQYF
TRBJ1-3 TRBV20-1 . . TGCAGTGCTAGTCCGGTAGCCTCTGGAAACACCATATATTTT CSASPVASGNTIYF
TRBJ2-5 TRBV15 . medium-sized TGTGCCACCAGCAGAGATAACTACGAGACCCAGTACTTC CATSRDNYETQYF
TRBJ1-3 TRBV20-1 TRBD1 few TGCAGTGCTAGAGTATGGAGGGACAGGGTGGGAAACACCATATATTTT CSARVWRDRVGNTIYF
TRBJ1-2 TRBV19 . large TGTGCCAGTCGATTACAGGGAAAATATGGCTATGGCTACACCTTC CASRLQGKYGYGYTF
TRBJ1-5 TRBV6-1 TRBD1 few TGTGCCAGCAGCCGACAGGGGGTCGATCAGCCCCAGCATTTT CASSRQGVDQPQHF
TRBJ2-1 TRBV6-1 TRBD2 . TGTGCCAGCACGGGGGGGGTCTACAATGAGCAGTTCTTC CASTGGVYNEQFF
TRBJ2-5 TRBV19 TRBD1 . TGTGCCAGTAGTCCAAGCCTCACGGGGACAGGGGGACCGCAAGAGACCCAGTACTTC CASSPSLTGTGGPQETQYF
TRBJ2-5 TRBV6-1 TRBD2 . TGTGCCATCAGTGTAGGAGACTCGCGGGGGGGCGGAGAGACCCAGTACTTC CAISVGDSRGGGETQYF
TRBJ2-7 TRBV6-5 . . TGTGCCAGCAGTTACTCGATACTTGCCGGGAGCTACGAGCAGTACTTC CASSYSILAGSYEQYF
TRBJ2-3 TRBV11-2 . . TGTGCCAGCAGCTTAGGTGCCCCAGATACGCAGTATTTT CASSLGAPDTQYF
TRBJ2-5 TRBV15 . . TGTGCCACCAGCAGAGACCCGCGAGAGACCCAGTACTTC CATSRDPRETQYF
TRBJ1-5 TRBV20-1 . . TGCAGTGCTAGAGTACAGGCTAGCAATCAGCCCCAGCATTTT CSARVQASNQPQHF
TRBJ2-1 TRBV2 . . TGTGCCAGCAGTGCGCTAAATGAGCAGTTCTTC CASSALNEQFF
TRBJ1-6 TRBV2 TRBD1 . TGTGCCAGCAGTAAAGAAACAGGGGTTAATTCACCCCTCCACTTT CASSKETGVNSPLHF
TRBJ1-2 TRBV20-1 . few TGCAGTGCTAGAGATTGGGAGTATGGCTACACCTTC CSARDWEYGYTF
TRBJ2-7 TRBV20-1 TRBD2 few TGCAGTGCTAGCCGCAGACTAGCGAGAAGCTACGAGCAGTACTTC CSASRRLARSYEQYF
TRBJ2-1 TRBV7-9 . . TGTGCCAGCAGCTTACAGTTAAGGACAGTTTCCTACAATGAGCAGTTCTTC CASSLQLRTVSYNEQFF
TRBJ2-7 TRBV7-9 . once TGTGCCAGCAGCGAGGGAAGAGGCGAGCAGTACTTC CASSEGRGEQYF
TRBJ2-2 TRBV2 . . TGTGCCAGCAGTGAGGCGGGGCGCGACACCGGGGAGCTGTTTTTT CASSEAGRDTGELFF
TRBJ1-1 TRBV5-1 . few TGCGCCAGCAGCTTTTCCCCAAACCAAAATCCTGAAGCTTTCTTT CASSFSPNQNPEAFF